A single sample is the source of the 3 T cell receptor beta chains below, sequenced in a study of blood T cell repertoires in COVID-19. TCRdb's copy holds only in-frame clones and misses some; the assay was immunoSEQ multiplex PCR. The table lists roughly 100,000 clones, about 90% of them singletons. Input material: peripheral blood. Receptors originate from a human donor in a cohort sampled during active COVID-19.

The V gene is TRBV9, the J gene TRBJ1-2; 7 bases align to TRBD1. This CDR3 contains 15 residues. The germline CDR1 and CDR2 sequences are SGDLS and YYNGEE. J gave up 7 bases and V 0 bases, and 9 bases lay outside the gene matches. The CDR3 DNA sequence: TGTGCCAGCAGCGTAGCAACAGGGGATAGCGGTGGCTACACCTTC. This codes for CASSVATGDSGGYTF.

This sequence joins TRBV4-3 and TRBJ2-5, with a weak D call TRBD2 (5 bases). The germline V gene encodes CDR1 LGHNA and CDR2 YSLEER. V lost 1 base to trimming and J lost 4 bases, with 13 bases between them. The CDR3 runs to 15 residues. The CDR3 loop is CASSQGGKTTETQYF. Written as DNA, the CDR3 is TGCGCCAGCAGCCAAGGTGGGAAGACTACAGAGACCCAGTACTTC.

This chain uses TRBV10-3 with TRBJ2-1; 11 positions match TRBD2. V dropped 9 bases and J dropped 4; count of bases not matched to a gene: 2. CDR1 ENHRY and CDR2 SYGVKD come from the germline V gene. This CDR3 spans 13 amino acids. The CDR3: CAIGTSGYNEQFF. The CDR3 bases are TGTGCCATTGGGACTAGCGGTTACAATGAGCAGTTCTTC.